These T cell receptor beta chains were read from a single sample in a study of blood T cell repertoires in COVID-19. Repertoires were generated with immunoSEQ multiplex PCR, while TCRdb's copy carries only in-frame clones and drops some. Of 300,000 to 450,000 clones in the sample, more than 75% were seen once. The sequenced sample consisted of PBMCs or T cells enriched from blood (not recorded which). The receptors were sampled from a woman between 25 and 40 years old who had recovered from COVID-19. Both conserved end residues are trimmed from each CDR3.

v_call: TRBV5-6; j_call: TRBJ1-2; cdr3_aa: ASSADRGYT
v_call: TRBV12-3/TRBV12-4; j_call: TRBJ1-5; cdr3_aa: ASSLGGPQH
v_call: TRBV20-1; j_call: TRBJ1-2; cdr3_aa: SASPGGAYGYT
v_call: TRBV9; j_call: TRBJ2-2; cdr3_aa: ASSGNSGGAGELF
v_call: TRBV11-2; j_call: TRBJ2-1; cdr3_aa: ASSPPLSGEQF
v_call: TRBV4-3; j_call: TRBJ1-2; cdr3_aa: ASSQRQGDGYT
v_call: TRBV4-3; j_call: TRBJ1-2; cdr3_aa: ASSQEGQGNYGYT
v_call: TRBV11-2; j_call: TRBJ2-5; cdr3_aa: ASSLGASGGVQETQY
v_call: TRBV2; j_call: TRBJ1-2; cdr3_aa: ASRATGQGGLGYT
v_call: TRBV5-1; j_call: TRBJ2-5; cdr3_aa: ASSWGRLAAPQETQY
v_call: TRBV28; j_call: TRBJ2-5; cdr3_aa: ASRFRGRETQY
v_call: TRBV7-8; j_call: TRBJ2-7; cdr3_aa: ASSRPPLGSTAYEQY
v_call: TRBV10-1; j_call: TRBJ2-1; cdr3_aa: ASSAGTGVRYNEQF
v_call: TRBV28; j_call: TRBJ2-5; cdr3_aa: ASSFPGVVETQY
v_call: TRBV2; j_call: TRBJ2-7; cdr3_aa: ASSGTGIWEQY
v_call: TRBV28; j_call: TRBJ2-7; cdr3_aa: ASSSRTSGGANGEQY
v_call: TRBV10-3; j_call: TRBJ2-3; cdr3_aa: AISGKGTGAGDTQY
v_call: TRBV28; j_call: TRBJ2-7; cdr3_aa: ASSTRGGQGLYEQY
v_call: TRBV19; j_call: TRBJ2-1; cdr3_aa: ASSIEGQSYNEQF
v_call: TRBV24-1; j_call: TRBJ2-2; cdr3_aa: ATRDTGVTGELF
v_call: TRBV6-2/TRBV6-3; j_call: TRBJ1-1; cdr3_aa: ASSPPVGHLNTEAF
v_call: TRBV7-2; j_call: TRBJ2-3; cdr3_aa: ASSLVGGASPDTQY
v_call: TRBV10-3; j_call: TRBJ2-7; cdr3_aa: AISQNPGRASYEQY
v_call: TRBV28; j_call: TRBJ2-2; cdr3_aa: ASSTRQIANTGELF
v_call: TRBV19; j_call: TRBJ1-1; cdr3_aa: ASSALNTEAF
v_call: TRBV6-5; j_call: TRBJ1-1; cdr3_aa: ASSRRGGLSTEAF
v_call: TRBV9; j_call: TRBJ2-1; cdr3_aa: ASSPGLAGDNEQF
v_call: TRBV9; j_call: TRBJ1-6; cdr3_aa: ASSVGIARDNSPLH
v_call: TRBV19; j_call: TRBJ1-2; cdr3_aa: ASSISGRGLDGYT
v_call: TRBV28; j_call: TRBJ1-2; cdr3_aa: ASSLSQAGGYGYT
v_call: TRBV12-5; j_call: TRBJ2-2; cdr3_aa: ASGSGVQGAGELF
v_call: TRBV4-1; j_call: TRBJ2-7; cdr3_aa: ASSQRGGPTYEQY
v_call: TRBV2; j_call: TRBJ1-5; cdr3_aa: ASCRGQSGQPQH
v_call: TRBV18; j_call: TRBJ1-6; cdr3_aa: ASSPPSGESSALH
v_call: TRBV27; j_call: TRBJ2-4; cdr3_aa: ASSFGLAGAGGNIQY
v_call: TRBV27; j_call: TRBJ2-7; cdr3_aa: ASSLTASYEQY
v_call: TRBV30; j_call: TRBJ1-5; cdr3_aa: AWSVTGGPQPQH
v_call: TRBV11-2; j_call: TRBJ1-5; cdr3_aa: ASSPEQFPTQPQH
v_call: TRBV18; j_call: TRBJ1-1; cdr3_aa: ASSRDRDTEAF
v_call: TRBV18; j_call: TRBJ2-1; cdr3_aa: ASSRQGSSYNEQF
v_call: TRBV12-5; j_call: TRBJ2-5; cdr3_aa: ASGLGQQETQY
v_call: TRBV4-3; j_call: TRBJ2-5; cdr3_aa: ASSQDLAGQGQETQY
v_call: TRBV10-1; j_call: TRBJ1-6; cdr3_aa: ASSFGPRDSYKTRGSPLH
v_call: TRBV30; j_call: TRBJ1-2; cdr3_aa: AWLYKGRGNYGYT
v_call: TRBV30; j_call: TRBJ1-3; cdr3_aa: AWSLGGANSGNTIY
v_call: TRBV28; j_call: TRBJ2-7; cdr3_aa: ASISPSPAAPEQY
v_call: TRBV7-9; j_call: TRBJ1-5; cdr3_aa: ASSLGGTINQPQH
v_call: TRBV29-1; j_call: TRBJ2-7; cdr3_aa: SAGTSGVYEQY
v_call: TRBV4-3; j_call: TRBJ2-6; cdr3_aa: ASSRTRTSGGANVLT
v_call: TRBV5-8; j_call: TRBJ1-1; cdr3_aa: ASSFGTGTEAF
v_call: TRBV2; j_call: TRBJ1-6; cdr3_aa: ASSESGQDSPLH
v_call: TRBV6-2/TRBV6-3; j_call: TRBJ2-6; cdr3_aa: ASSLGTGGGPGANVLT
v_call: TRBV7-9; j_call: TRBJ2-4; cdr3_aa: ASSLAVAGGAKNIQY
v_call: TRBV5-1; j_call: TRBJ2-5; cdr3_aa: ASSPDRSLKETQY
v_call: TRBV29-1; j_call: TRBJ1-2; cdr3_aa: SVSGTGRFNGYT
v_call: TRBV19; j_call: TRBJ1-1; cdr3_aa: ASIRRSAALNTEAF
v_call: TRBV7-8; j_call: TRBJ1-1; cdr3_aa: ASSQQGTTEAF
v_call: TRBV7-2; j_call: TRBJ1-2; cdr3_aa: ASSLAWGPTGGYT
v_call: TRBV7-8; j_call: TRBJ2-1; cdr3_aa: ASSLGDAGGRGNEQF